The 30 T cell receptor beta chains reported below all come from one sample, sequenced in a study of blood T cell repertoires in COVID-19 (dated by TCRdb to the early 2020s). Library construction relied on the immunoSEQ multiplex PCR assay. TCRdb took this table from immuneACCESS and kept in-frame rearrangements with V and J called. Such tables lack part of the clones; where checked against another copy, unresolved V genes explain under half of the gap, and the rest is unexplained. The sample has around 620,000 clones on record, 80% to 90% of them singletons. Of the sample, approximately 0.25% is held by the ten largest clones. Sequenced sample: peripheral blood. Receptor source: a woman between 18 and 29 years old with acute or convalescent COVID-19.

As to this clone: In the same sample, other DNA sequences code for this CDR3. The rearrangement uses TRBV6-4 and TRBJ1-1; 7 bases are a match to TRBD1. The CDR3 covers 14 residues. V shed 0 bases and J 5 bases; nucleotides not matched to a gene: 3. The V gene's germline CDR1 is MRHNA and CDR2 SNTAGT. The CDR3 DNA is TGTGCCAGCAGTGACTCATCCAGGGGGACTGAAGCTTTCTTT. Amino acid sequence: CASSDSSRGTEAFF.

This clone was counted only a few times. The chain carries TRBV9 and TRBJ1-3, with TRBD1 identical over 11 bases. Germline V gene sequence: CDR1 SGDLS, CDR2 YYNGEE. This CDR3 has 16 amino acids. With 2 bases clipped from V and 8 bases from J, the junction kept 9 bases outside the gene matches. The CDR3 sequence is CASSVITGTGGDTIYF. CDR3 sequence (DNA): TGTGCCAGCAGCGTTATTACCGGGACAGGGGGGGACACCATATATTTT.

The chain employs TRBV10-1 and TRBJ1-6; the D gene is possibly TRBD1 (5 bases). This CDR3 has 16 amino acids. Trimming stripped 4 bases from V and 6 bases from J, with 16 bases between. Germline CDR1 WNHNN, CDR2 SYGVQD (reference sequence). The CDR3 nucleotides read TGCGCCAGCAGTGTCTCTTCGCAGGGCCTTAATTCACCCCTCCACTTT. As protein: CASSVSSQGLNSPLHF.

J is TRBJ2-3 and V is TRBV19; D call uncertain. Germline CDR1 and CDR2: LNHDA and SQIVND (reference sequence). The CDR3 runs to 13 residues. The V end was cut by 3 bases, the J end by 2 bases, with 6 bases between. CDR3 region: CASSIQFTDTQYF. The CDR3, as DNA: TGTGCCAGTAGTATCCAGTTCACAGATACGCAGTATTTT.

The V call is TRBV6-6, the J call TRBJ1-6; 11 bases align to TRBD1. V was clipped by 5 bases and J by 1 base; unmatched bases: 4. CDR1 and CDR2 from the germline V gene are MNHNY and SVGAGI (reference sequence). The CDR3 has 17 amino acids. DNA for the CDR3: TGTGCCAGCAGTCGGACAGGGGGCGGGTCCTATAATTCACCCCTCCACTTT. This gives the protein CASSRTGGGSYNSPLHF.

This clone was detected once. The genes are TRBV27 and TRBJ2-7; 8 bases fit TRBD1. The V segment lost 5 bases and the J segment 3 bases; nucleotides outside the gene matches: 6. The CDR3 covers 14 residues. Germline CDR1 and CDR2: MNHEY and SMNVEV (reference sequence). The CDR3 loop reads CASSPDRAYYEQYF. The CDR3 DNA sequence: TGTGCCAGCAGTCCGGACAGGGCTTACTACGAGCAGTACTTC.

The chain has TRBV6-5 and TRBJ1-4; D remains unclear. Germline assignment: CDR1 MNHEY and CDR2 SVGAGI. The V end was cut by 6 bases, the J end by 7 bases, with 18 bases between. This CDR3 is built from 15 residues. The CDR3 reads CASRGSGSLPEKLFF. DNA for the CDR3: TGTGCCAGCAGAGGCTCGGGTAGTCTCCCTGAAAAACTGTTTTTT.

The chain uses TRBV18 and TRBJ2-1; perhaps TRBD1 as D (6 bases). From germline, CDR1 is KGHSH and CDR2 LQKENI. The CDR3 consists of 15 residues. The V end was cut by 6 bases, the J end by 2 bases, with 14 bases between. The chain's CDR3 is CASSSDRAPYNEQFF. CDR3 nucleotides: TGTGCCAGCTCGTCGGACAGAGCCCCCTACAATGAGCAGTTCTTC.

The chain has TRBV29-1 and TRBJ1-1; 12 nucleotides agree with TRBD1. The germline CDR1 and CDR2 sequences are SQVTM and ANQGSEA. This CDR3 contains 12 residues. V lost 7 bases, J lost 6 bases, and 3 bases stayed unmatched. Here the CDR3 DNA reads TGCAGCGGCTGGGACAGGGGGCCTGAAGCTTTCTTT. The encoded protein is CSGWDRGPEAFF.

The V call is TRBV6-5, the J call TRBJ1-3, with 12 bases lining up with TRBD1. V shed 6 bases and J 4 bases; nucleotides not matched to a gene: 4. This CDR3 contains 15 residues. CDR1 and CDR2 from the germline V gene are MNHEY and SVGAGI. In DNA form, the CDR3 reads TGTGCCAGCAGGGGACAGGGGGCGGGAGGAAACACCATATATTTT. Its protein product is CASRGQGAGGNTIYF.

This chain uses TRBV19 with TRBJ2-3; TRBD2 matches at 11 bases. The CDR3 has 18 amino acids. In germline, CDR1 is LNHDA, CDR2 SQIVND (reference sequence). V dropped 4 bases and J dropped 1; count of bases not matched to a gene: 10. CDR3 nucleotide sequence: TGTGCCAGTAGTAGGGTCCTAGCGGGGGGAAAAGGCACAGATACGCAGTATTTT. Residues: CASSRVLAGGKGTDTQYF. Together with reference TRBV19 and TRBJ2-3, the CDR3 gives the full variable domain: DGGITQSPKYLFRKEGQNVTLSCEQNLNHDAMYWYRQDPGQGLRLIYYSQIVNDFQKGDIAEGYSVSREKKESFPLTVTSAQKNPTAFYLCASSRVLAGGKGTDTQYFGPGTRLTVL.

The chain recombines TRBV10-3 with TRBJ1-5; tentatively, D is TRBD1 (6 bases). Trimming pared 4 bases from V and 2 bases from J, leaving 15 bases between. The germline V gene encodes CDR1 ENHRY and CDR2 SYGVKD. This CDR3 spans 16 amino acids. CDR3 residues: CAISAGGPGGNQPQHF. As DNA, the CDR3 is TGTGCCATCAGTGCGGGGGGGCCCGGGGGCAATCAGCCCCAGCATTTT.

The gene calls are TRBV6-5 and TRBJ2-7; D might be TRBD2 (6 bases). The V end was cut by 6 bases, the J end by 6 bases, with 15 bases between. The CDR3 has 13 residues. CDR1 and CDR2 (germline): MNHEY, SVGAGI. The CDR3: CASSSPGAVEQYF. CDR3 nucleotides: TGTGCCAGCAGCTCGCCGGGAGCGGTCGAGCAGTACTTC.

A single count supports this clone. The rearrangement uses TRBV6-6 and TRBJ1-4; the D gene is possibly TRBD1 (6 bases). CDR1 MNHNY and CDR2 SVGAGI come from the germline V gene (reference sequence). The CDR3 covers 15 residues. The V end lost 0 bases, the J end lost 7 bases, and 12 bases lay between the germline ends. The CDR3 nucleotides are TGTGCCAGCAGTTACTCGACAGAAGGGGGTGAAAAACTGTTTTTT. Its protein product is CASSYSTEGGEKLFF.

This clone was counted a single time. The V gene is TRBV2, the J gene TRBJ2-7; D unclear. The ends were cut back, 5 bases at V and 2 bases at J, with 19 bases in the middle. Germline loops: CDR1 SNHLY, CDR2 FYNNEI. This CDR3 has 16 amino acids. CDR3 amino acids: CASSSDEVLIPYEQYF. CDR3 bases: TGTGCCAGCAGTTCCGACGAGGTCTTGATCCCCTACGAGCAGTACTTC.

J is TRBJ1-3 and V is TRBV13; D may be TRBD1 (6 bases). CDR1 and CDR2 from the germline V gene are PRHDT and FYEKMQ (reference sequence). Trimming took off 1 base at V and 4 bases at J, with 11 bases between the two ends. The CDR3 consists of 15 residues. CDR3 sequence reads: CASSLEGRGGNTIYF. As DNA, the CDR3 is TGTGCCAGCAGCTTAGAAGGCAGGGGAGGAAACACCATATATTTT.

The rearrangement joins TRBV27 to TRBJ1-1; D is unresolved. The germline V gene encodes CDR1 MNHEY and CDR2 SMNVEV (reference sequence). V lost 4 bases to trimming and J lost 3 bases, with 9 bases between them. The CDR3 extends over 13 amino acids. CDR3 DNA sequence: TGTGCCAGCAGTTGGTGGCAGGACACTGAAGCTTTCTTT. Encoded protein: CASSWWQDTEAFF.

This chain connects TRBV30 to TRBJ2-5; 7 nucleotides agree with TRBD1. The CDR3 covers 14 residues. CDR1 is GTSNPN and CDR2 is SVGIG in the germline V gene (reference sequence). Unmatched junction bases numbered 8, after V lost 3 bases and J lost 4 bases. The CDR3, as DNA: TGTGCCTGGAGGGGAACAGGGGTCGGAGAGACCCAGTACTTC. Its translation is CAWRGTGVGETQYF. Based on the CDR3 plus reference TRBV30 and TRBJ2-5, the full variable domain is SQTIHQWPATLVQPVGSPLSLECTVEGTSNPNLYWYRQAAGRGLQLLFYSVGIGQISSEVPQNLSASRPQDRQFILSSKKLLLSDSGFYLCAWRGTGVGETQYFGPGTRLLVL.

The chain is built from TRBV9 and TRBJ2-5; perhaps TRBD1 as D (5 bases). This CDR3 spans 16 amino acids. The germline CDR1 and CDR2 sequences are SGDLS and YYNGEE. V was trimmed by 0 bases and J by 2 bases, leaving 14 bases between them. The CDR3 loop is CASSVEAWGAQETQYF. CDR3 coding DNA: TGTGCCAGCAGCGTAGAGGCCTGGGGCGCACAAGAGACCCAGTACTTC.

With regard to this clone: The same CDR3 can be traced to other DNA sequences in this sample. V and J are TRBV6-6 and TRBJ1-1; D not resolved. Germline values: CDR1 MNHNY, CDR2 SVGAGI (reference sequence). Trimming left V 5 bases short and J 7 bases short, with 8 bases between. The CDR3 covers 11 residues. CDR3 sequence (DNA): TGTGCCAGCAGTCTCCGGGGTGAAGCTTTCTTT. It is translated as CASSLRGEAFF.

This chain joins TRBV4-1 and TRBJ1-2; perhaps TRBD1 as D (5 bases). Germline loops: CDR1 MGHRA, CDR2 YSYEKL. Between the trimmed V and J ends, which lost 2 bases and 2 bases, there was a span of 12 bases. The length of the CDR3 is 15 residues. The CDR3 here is CASSQTADSNYGYTF. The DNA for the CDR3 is TGCGCCAGCAGCCAAACCGCTGACAGCAACTATGGCTACACCTTC.

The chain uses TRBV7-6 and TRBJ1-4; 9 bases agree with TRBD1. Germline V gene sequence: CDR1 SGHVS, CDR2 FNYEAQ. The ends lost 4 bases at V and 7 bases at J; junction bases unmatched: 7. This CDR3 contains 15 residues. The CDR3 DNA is TGTGCCAGCAGCTCCTACCCGGGACAGGGTGAAAAACTGTTTTTT. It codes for CASSSYPGQGEKLFF.

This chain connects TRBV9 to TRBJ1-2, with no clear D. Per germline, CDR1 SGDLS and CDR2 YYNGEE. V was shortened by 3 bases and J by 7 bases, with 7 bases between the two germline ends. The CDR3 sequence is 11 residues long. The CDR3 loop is CASSATSGYTF. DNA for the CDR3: TGTGCCAGCAGCGCGACTAGTGGCTACACCTTC. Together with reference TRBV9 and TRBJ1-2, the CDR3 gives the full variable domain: DSGVTQTPKHLITATGQRVTLRCSPRSGDLSVYWYQQSLDQGLQFLIQYYNGEERAKGNILERFSAQQFPDLHSELNLSSLELGDSALYFCASSATSGYTFGSGTRLTVV.

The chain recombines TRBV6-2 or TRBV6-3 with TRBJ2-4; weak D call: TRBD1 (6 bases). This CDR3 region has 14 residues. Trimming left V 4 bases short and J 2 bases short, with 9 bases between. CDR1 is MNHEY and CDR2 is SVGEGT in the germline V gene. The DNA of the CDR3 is TGTGCCAGCAGTTGGGGACACACCAAAAACATTCAGTACTTC. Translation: CASSWGHTKNIQYF.

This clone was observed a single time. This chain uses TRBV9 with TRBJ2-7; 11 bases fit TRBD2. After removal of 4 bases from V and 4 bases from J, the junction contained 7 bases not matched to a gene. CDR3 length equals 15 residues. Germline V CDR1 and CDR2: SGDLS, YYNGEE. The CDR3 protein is CASSPGGLAAYEQYF. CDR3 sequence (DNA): TGTGCCAGCAGCCCCGGGGGACTAGCGGCTTACGAGCAGTACTTC.

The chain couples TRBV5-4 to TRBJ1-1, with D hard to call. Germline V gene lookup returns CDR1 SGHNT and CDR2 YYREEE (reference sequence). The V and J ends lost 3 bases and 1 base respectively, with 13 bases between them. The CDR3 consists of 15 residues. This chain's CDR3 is CASSWETAWNTEAFF. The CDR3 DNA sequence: TGTGCCAGCAGCTGGGAGACGGCATGGAACACTGAAGCTTTCTTT.

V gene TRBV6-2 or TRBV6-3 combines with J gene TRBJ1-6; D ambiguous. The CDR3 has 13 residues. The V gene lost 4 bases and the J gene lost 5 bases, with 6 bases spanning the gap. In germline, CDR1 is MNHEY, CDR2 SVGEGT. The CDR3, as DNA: TGTGCCAGCAGTTCCCAGGATAATTCACCCCTCCACTTT. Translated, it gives CASSSQDNSPLHF.

The CDR3 DNA is TGTGCCAGCAGTCCGACCGGGACAGGGGATGGCTACACCTTC. Translated: CASSPTGTGDGYTF. The chain combines TRBV6-4 with TRBJ1-2, with TRBD1 identical over 10 bases. Trimming removed 5 bases from V and 6 bases from J; junction bases left unmatched: 6. CDR3 size: 14 residues. CDR1 is MRHNA, CDR2 SNTAGT, per germline.

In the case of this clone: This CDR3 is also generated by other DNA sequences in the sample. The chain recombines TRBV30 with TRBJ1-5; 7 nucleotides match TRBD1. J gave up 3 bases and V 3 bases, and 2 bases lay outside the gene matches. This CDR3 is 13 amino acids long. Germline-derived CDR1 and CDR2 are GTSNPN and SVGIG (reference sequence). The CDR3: CAWSGQVNQPQHF. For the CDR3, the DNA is TGTGCCTGGAGCGGACAGGTCAATCAGCCCCAGCATTTT.

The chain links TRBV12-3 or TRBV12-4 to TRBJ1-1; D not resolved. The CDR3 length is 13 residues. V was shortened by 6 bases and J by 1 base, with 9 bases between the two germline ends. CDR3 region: CASSPVANTEAFF. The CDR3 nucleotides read TGTGCCAGCAGCCCCGTGGCGAACACTGAAGCTTTCTTT.